Listed below are T cell receptor beta chains from one sample, sequenced in a study of blood T cell repertoires in COVID-19. The repertoire was sequenced with immunoSEQ multiplex PCR; TCRdb's copy has only in-frame clones and lacks some. The table has under 300,000 clones, about 87% seen once; the top ten hold 3.1%. Sequenced sample: PBMCs or T cells enriched from blood (not recorded which). These receptors were obtained from a woman aged 40 to 50 who had been exposed to COVID-19. The CDR3 runs from the conserved cysteine through the conserved F or W. A D gene is named only where the DNA matches it firmly. Clone size is given for some rows only: seen once, a few or many times, or a class if the clone is expanded.

DNA: TGTGCCAGCAGCCATTTCCTCAGAGCAGGGGAGAGATATGGCTACACCTTC
CDR3: CASSHFLRAGERYGYTF
D: -
J: TRBJ1-2
V: TRBV3-1/TRBV3-2
size: -

DNA: TGTGCCAGCAGCTTGTTAGCGGGGCCCTCCTATGGCTACACCTTC
CDR3: CASSLLAGPSYGYTF
D: -
J: TRBJ1-2
V: TRBV5-8
size: few

DNA: TGTGCCAGCAGCTTAGCTCAGATCGGGTACGAGCAGTACTTC
CDR3: CASSLAQIGYEQYF
D: -
J: TRBJ2-7
V: TRBV7-9
size: few

DNA: TGTGCCAGCAGCACGGGTGATAGCAATCAGCCCCAGCATTTT
CDR3: CASSTGDSNQPQHF
D: -
J: TRBJ1-5
V: TRBV5-1
size: -

DNA: TGTGCCAGCAGCCCAAATGGGAGGGACGGCGGCTACACCTTC
CDR3: CASSPNGRDGGYTF
D: -
J: TRBJ1-2
V: TRBV7-9
size: few

DNA: TGTGCCAGCAGCTTATCAGGGAACTCCTATAATTCACCCCTCCACTTT
CDR3: CASSLSGNSYNSPLHF
D: -
J: TRBJ1-6
V: TRBV7-8
size: -

DNA: TGTGCCAGCTCACCGGGACAACGCTACGAGCAGTACTTC
CDR3: CASSPGQRYEQYF
D: -
J: TRBJ2-7
V: TRBV18
size: -

DNA: TGTGCTAGTGGTGATGATACGGACAGGGTCCGCACTGAAGCTTTCTTT
CDR3: CASGDDTDRVRTEAFF
D: TRBD1
J: TRBJ1-1
V: TRBV12-5
size: -

DNA: TGTGCCAGCAGCCGATTAGCGGGAGGGCCCCATACGCAGTATTTT
CDR3: CASSRLAGGPHTQYF
D: TRBD2
J: TRBJ2-3
V: TRBV2
size: -

DNA: TGTGCCAGCTCACCCGGGAGGGATCAGCCCCAGCATTTT
CDR3: CASSPGRDQPQHF
D: -
J: TRBJ1-5
V: TRBV18
size: -

DNA: TGTGCCAGCAGCCAAGATCACGGTACAGAAACTGGAAACACCATATATTTT
CDR3: CASSQDHGTETGNTIYF
D: -
J: TRBJ1-3
V: TRBV4-2
size: -

DNA: TGCGCCAGCAGCCCGTCTTACGGAACAGGGTATGGTGGCTACACCTTC
CDR3: CASSPSYGTGYGGYTF
D: -
J: TRBJ1-2
V: TRBV4-3
size: -

DNA: TGTGCCAGCAGCTTGCAGGGGGCTTCTGGGGCCAACGTCCTGACTTTC
CDR3: CASSLQGASGANVLTF
D: TRBD1
J: TRBJ2-6
V: TRBV5-1
size: -

DNA: TGTGCCAGCAGCGATCAAAGGGGTTACACTGAAGCTTTCTTT
CDR3: CASSDQRGYTEAFF
D: -
J: TRBJ1-1
V: TRBV2
size: -

DNA: TGTGCCAGCAGTTACTCGAGGGGGCGGGGCACAGATACGCAGTATTTT
CDR3: CASSYSRGRGTDTQYF
D: TRBD1
J: TRBJ2-3
V: TRBV6-2/TRBV6-3
size: -

DNA: TGTGCCAGCAGTCTAAGGGGGACAGGGTACTCCTATTTGAACACTGAAGCTTTCTTT
CDR3: CASSLRGTGYSYLNTEAFF
D: TRBD1
J: TRBJ1-1
V: TRBV27
size: -

DNA: TGTGCCTGGAAAAGTAGCAGGGGCGGGCAGCCCCAGCATTTT
CDR3: CAWKSSRGGQPQHF
D: -
J: TRBJ1-5
V: TRBV30
size: -

DNA: TGTGCCACCAGTGATCCGTGGGAGAGCTATGGCTACACCTTC
CDR3: CATSDPWESYGYTF
D: -
J: TRBJ1-2
V: TRBV24-1
size: -

DNA: TGCGCCAGCACTTCGGACAGGATGTCATTTGGAGCTTTCTTT
CDR3: CASTSDRMSFGAFF
D: TRBD1
J: TRBJ1-1
V: TRBV10-1
size: -

DNA: TGTGCCAGCAGTTCGGCACAGACAGGGGTCGAAGCTTTCTTT
CDR3: CASSSAQTGVEAFF
D: TRBD1
J: TRBJ1-1
V: TRBV6-2/TRBV6-3
size: -

DNA: TGCGCCAGCAGCCCCATGGCTGCCGTCGGGTCCTACGAGCAGTACTTC
CDR3: CASSPMAAVGSYEQYF
D: -
J: TRBJ2-7
V: TRBV5-1
size: -

DNA: TGTGCCAGCAGTGAGCGTCCATCCTACGAGCAGTACTTC
CDR3: CASSERPSYEQYF
D: -
J: TRBJ2-7
V: TRBV2
size: -

DNA: TGTGCCAGTAGACAGGGTGGGAATCAGCCCCAGCATTTT
CDR3: CASRQGGNQPQHF
D: -
J: TRBJ1-5
V: TRBV19
size: -

DNA: TGTGCCAGCAGTGACTCACCGGGGACTGAAGCTTTCTTT
CDR3: CASSDSPGTEAFF
D: -
J: TRBJ1-1
V: TRBV6-4
size: -

DNA: TGTGCCAGCAGCCAAGCCTCGGGAGGACGGACAGTCTACGAGCAGTACTTC
CDR3: CASSQASGGRTVYEQYF
D: -
J: TRBJ2-7
V: TRBV3-1/TRBV3-2
size: once

DNA: TGTGCCAGCTCACCTTGGACAGGGGGCAACACCGGGGAGCTGTTTTTT
CDR3: CASSPWTGGNTGELFF
D: TRBD1
J: TRBJ2-2
V: TRBV18
size: -

DNA: TGCAGTGCCAGTGGCAGAGCGGGGGAAAAACTGTTTTTT
CDR3: CSASGRAGEKLFF
D: -
J: TRBJ1-4
V: TRBV20-1
size: -

DNA: TGTGCCAGCAGTGCGGACAGCTTAGATACAACTAATGAAAAACTGTTTTTT
CDR3: CASSADSLDTTNEKLFF
D: -
J: TRBJ1-4
V: TRBV6-1
size: once

DNA: TGTGCCAGCAGCTTCAGCGGGGGGGCCTACAATGAGCAGTTCTTC
CDR3: CASSFSGGAYNEQFF
D: TRBD2
J: TRBJ2-1
V: TRBV7-3
size: -

DNA: TGTGCCAGCAGGACAGGGGTCTATGGCTACACCTTC
CDR3: CASRTGVYGYTF
D: TRBD1
J: TRBJ1-2
V: TRBV12-3/TRBV12-4
size: -

DNA: TGTGCCACCAGCTACCCAGGGGGAGAGACAGATACGCAGTATTTT
CDR3: CATSYPGGETDTQYF
D: TRBD1
J: TRBJ2-3
V: TRBV15
size: -

DNA: TGCAGCGTATGCGGGAGGGCCACAGATACGCAGTATTTT
CDR3: CSVCGRATDTQYF
D: TRBD2
J: TRBJ2-3
V: TRBV29-1
size: -

DNA: TGTGCCACTGGAGATCGGACAGGGGGCTTGAATGGGGAGCTGTTTTTT
CDR3: CATGDRTGGLNGELFF
D: TRBD1
J: TRBJ2-2
V: TRBV24-1
size: -

DNA: TGTGCCACCAGCAGAGAAATCGGTACTTCCTACGAGCAGTACTTC
CDR3: CATSREIGTSYEQYF
D: -
J: TRBJ2-7
V: TRBV15
size: -

DNA: TGTGCCAGCAGCTCCGCCTTCCGAGGAAACTATCTCCCTGTCCAAGAGACCCAGTACTTC
CDR3: CASSSAFRGNYLPVQETQYF
D: -
J: TRBJ2-5
V: TRBV11-3
size: few

DNA: TGTGCCAGCAGCATATATGTTCAGGGGACCGGGGCCAACGTCCTGACTTTC
CDR3: CASSIYVQGTGANVLTF
D: -
J: TRBJ2-6
V: TRBV7-8
size: -

DNA: TGCGCCAGCAGCTTGGGAGGTTCCAACTATGGCTACACCTTC
CDR3: CASSLGGSNYGYTF
D: -
J: TRBJ1-2
V: TRBV5-1
size: -

DNA: TGTGCCAGCAGTTACGGTCAGAACATGAACACTGAAGCTTTCTTT
CDR3: CASSYGQNMNTEAFF
D: -
J: TRBJ1-1
V: TRBV6-5
size: once

DNA: TGTGCCAGCAGCTTAGCGGGGACAGGGGGCACAGATACGCAGTATTTT
CDR3: CASSLAGTGGTDTQYF
D: TRBD1
J: TRBJ2-3
V: TRBV7-2
size: -

DNA: TGTGCCAGCAGTTTTCAGGGGGTCGGATCACCCCTCCACTTT
CDR3: CASSFQGVGSPLHF
D: TRBD1
J: TRBJ1-6
V: TRBV28
size: -

DNA: TGTGCCAGCAGCCTAGTTAATGAAGCTTTCTTT
CDR3: CASSLVNEAFF
D: -
J: TRBJ1-1
V: TRBV11-2
size: -

DNA: TGTGCCAGCAGCCAAGATTGGGGGCCTAGCACAGATACGCAGTATTTT
CDR3: CASSQDWGPSTDTQYF
D: -
J: TRBJ2-3
V: TRBV3-1/TRBV3-2
size: -

DNA: TGTGCCATCAGTGAGTCGAAAGGGGTCGATAATTCACCCCTCCACTTT
CDR3: CAISESKGVDNSPLHF
D: -
J: TRBJ1-6
V: TRBV10-3
size: few

DNA: TGTGCCAGCAGCTTAGTCGGGCGGGGGGGCCCGGAGACCCAGTACTTC
CDR3: CASSLVGRGGPETQYF
D: TRBD2
J: TRBJ2-5
V: TRBV7-6
size: -

DNA: TGTGCCAGCAGTGTAGCGGGGCCTGGGGCCAACGTCCTGACTTTC
CDR3: CASSVAGPGANVLTF
D: TRBD2
J: TRBJ2-6
V: TRBV2
size: -

DNA: TGCATGGGACGGGGGGTAGAGACCCAGTACTTC
CDR3: CMGRGVETQYF
D: TRBD2
J: TRBJ2-5
V: TRBV20-1
size: -

DNA: TGTGCCAGCAGGCGACAGGGACCCGGGGGCGAGCAGTACTTC
CDR3: CASRRQGPGGEQYF
D: -
J: TRBJ2-7
V: TRBV28
size: -

DNA: TGTGCCAGCAGTTACTCGGCGGGATGGTATGCCGGGGAGCTGTTTTTT
CDR3: CASSYSAGWYAGELFF
D: -
J: TRBJ2-2
V: TRBV6-5
size: -

DNA: TGTGCCAGCAGTCCTACAGGGGGCAGAGGCTACACCTTC
CDR3: CASSPTGGRGYTF
D: TRBD1
J: TRBJ1-2
V: TRBV12-3/TRBV12-4
size: once

DNA: TGTGCCAGCAGCTTGAGGGGGATGAGCAATCAGCCCCAGCATTTT
CDR3: CASSLRGMSNQPQHF
D: -
J: TRBJ1-5
V: TRBV5-6
size: once

DNA: TGTGCCAGCAGTGGTAGCGAGCGCTACAATGAGCAGTTCTTC
CDR3: CASSGSERYNEQFF
D: -
J: TRBJ2-1
V: TRBV28
size: -

DNA: TGTGCCAGCAGCTTTGGGGGGGTCGGAAACACCATATATTTT
CDR3: CASSFGGVGNTIYF
D: -
J: TRBJ1-3
V: TRBV7-9
size: -

DNA: TGTGCCAGCAGGACCAGGGAAGTCGGTGAGCAGTTCTTC
CDR3: CASRTREVGEQFF
D: -
J: TRBJ2-1
V: TRBV12-3/TRBV12-4
size: -

DNA: TGCGCCAGCAGCCAAGATGAGAACAGGCCCGCGGGGGTGAACACTGAAGCTTTCTTT
CDR3: CASSQDENRPAGVNTEAFF
D: -
J: TRBJ1-1
V: TRBV4-1
size: -

DNA: TGTGCCAGCAGCCAAGTATTCGGAGACACTGAAGCTTTCTTT
CDR3: CASSQVFGDTEAFF
D: -
J: TRBJ1-1
V: TRBV14
size: once

DNA: TGTGCCAGTAGTATAGGAGGCGGGAGCATGGGTGAGCAGTTCTTC
CDR3: CASSIGGGSMGEQFF
D: TRBD2
J: TRBJ2-1
V: TRBV19
size: -

DNA: TGTGCCAGCAGTTTATCGGAAATGTCATCCGGGAAAAACATTCAGTACTTC
CDR3: CASSLSEMSSGKNIQYF
D: -
J: TRBJ2-4
V: TRBV27
size: -

DNA: TGTGCCAGCAGCTCCATCAATCAGCCCCAGCATTTT
CDR3: CASSSINQPQHF
D: -
J: TRBJ1-5
V: TRBV7-9
size: once

DNA: TGTGCCAGCGAGCGGGGTGCGGGGGAGACCCAGTACTTC
CDR3: CASERGAGETQYF
D: TRBD2
J: TRBJ2-5
V: TRBV2
size: -

DNA: TGTGCCAGCAGCTTTAGGACAGGGCTTAATTCACCCCTCCACTTT
CDR3: CASSFRTGLNSPLHF
D: TRBD1
J: TRBJ1-6
V: TRBV7-9
size: -